These T cell receptor beta chains were read from a single sample in a study of T-cell reconstitution after alpha-beta-depleted transplantation in children. TCRdb re-called the PCR reads with MiXCR, one entry per CDR3 protein. Of around 300,000 distinct CDR3 sequences listed, approximately 23% were seen once; the top ten hold about 10%. The material sequenced was PBMCs, mostly from graft donor cells, taken 180 days after TCRalphabeta/CD19-depleted stem cell transplant. The receptors come from a male patient younger than 18 who had a stem cell transplant for acute lymphoblastic leukemia, so the T cells may come from the graft donor. The CDR3 runs from the conserved cysteine through the conserved F or W. The order of the fields is V gene, clone size, J gene, D gene, CDR3 protein, CDR3 DNA. D genes are given only for firm matches. The size field is filled for only some rows; it gives once, few, many or a size class.

TRBV12-3/TRBV12-4,NA,TRBJ1-5,NA,CASSRRDLSNQPQHF,TGTGCCAGCAGCCGCCGGGACCTTAGCAATCAGCCCCAGCATTTT
TRBV12-3/TRBV12-4,NA,TRBJ1-1,NA,CASSPPTEAFF,TGTGCCAGCAGCCCTCCCACTGAAGCTTTCTTT
TRBV7-6,NA,TRBJ2-3,TRBD2,CASSTPSGILTDTQYF,TGTGCCAGCAGCACACCTAGCGGGATTCTCACAGATACGCAGTATTTT
TRBV29-1,once,TRBJ1-1,NA,CSARWGTEAFF,TGCAGCGCCCGGTGGGGCACTGAAGCTTTCTTT
TRBV15,few,TRBJ1-1,NA,CATSIGYKNTEAFF,TGTGCCACCAGCATCGGCTACAAGAACACTGAAGCTTTCTTT
TRBV5-1,few,TRBJ1-2,NA,CASSLQLHYGYTF,TGCGCCAGCAGCTTACAGTTACATTATGGCTACACCTTC
TRBV9,few,TRBJ2-7,TRBD2,CASSVGTRPYEQYF,TGTGCCAGCAGCGTAGGGACTAGGCCCTACGAGCAGTACTTC
TRBV12-3/TRBV12-4,many,TRBJ2-7,NA,CASSLALGYEQYF,TGTGCCAGCAGCCTCGCGTTGGGGTACGAGCAGTACTTC
TRBV24-1,few,TRBJ2-2,NA,CATRGRLNTGELFF,TGTGCCACCCGGGGCAGACTGAACACCGGGGAGCTGTTTTTT
TRBV7-3,NA,TRBJ2-5,NA,CASSLRASRKETQYF,TGTGCCAGCAGCTTAAGGGCTAGCCGCAAAGAGACCCAGTACTTC
TRBV29-1,few,TRBJ2-7,NA,CSVELGDPSTYEQYF,TGCAGCGTTGAACTCGGGGATCCCTCTACCTACGAGCAGTACTTC
TRBV7-9,NA,TRBJ2-3,NA,CASSPEVDTQYF,TGTGCCAGCAGCCCGGAGGTGGATACGCAGTATTTT
TRBV27,NA,TRBJ1-5,NA,CASSLWGAGNQPQHF,TGTGCCAGCAGTTTGTGGGGCGCGGGCAATCAGCCCCAGCATTTT
TRBV7-8,few,TRBJ2-7,NA,CASSFDWNSYEQYF,TGTGCCAGCAGCTTCGACTGGAACTCCTACGAGCAGTACTTC
TRBV5-6,many,TRBJ2-1,TRBD2,CASSWTSGYNEQFF,TGTGCCAGCAGCTGGACTAGCGGGTACAATGAGCAGTTCTTC
TRBV5-1,few,TRBJ2-3,NA,CASSLLSPGTDTQYF,TGCGCCAGCAGCTTGCTTTCCCCCGGGACAGATACGCAGTATTTT
TRBV20-1,NA,TRBJ2-7,NA,CSARDYSLSYEQYF,TGCAGTGCTAGAGATTACAGCCTCTCCTACGAGCAGTACTTC
TRBV11-1,NA,TRBJ2-4,TRBD2,CASSLGALRVTSQKNIQYF,TGTGCCAGCAGCTTAGGAGCGCTTAGAGTGACTAGCCAAAAAAACATTCAGTACTTC
TRBV7-3,few,TRBJ2-7,TRBD1,CASSLDRTGIYEQYF,TGTGCCAGCAGCTTAGATAGGACAGGGATTTACGAGCAGTACTTC
TRBV12-3/TRBV12-4,few,TRBJ2-1,TRBD2,CASSLVGTSGPNNEQFF,TGTGCCAGCAGTTTAGTAGGGACTAGCGGGCCCAACAATGAGCAGTTCTTC
TRBV29-1,NA,TRBJ2-7,NA,CSVEMGYEQYF,TGCAGCGTTGAAATGGGTTACGAGCAGTACTTC
TRBV20-1,NA,TRBJ1-5,NA,CSATSGAYNQPQHF,TGCAGTGCTACGTCAGGGGCTTACAATCAGCCCCAGCATTTT
TRBV7-8,NA,TRBJ1-5,TRBD1,CASSPGQGFRNQPQHF,TGTGCCAGCAGCCCCGGACAGGGCTTTCGCAATCAGCCCCAGCATTTT
TRBV5-1,few,TRBJ2-2,NA,CASSVLASTGELFF,TGCGCCAGCAGCGTACTAGCAAGCACCGGGGAGCTGTTTTTT
TRBV7-6,NA,TRBJ1-3,NA,CASSLSGGGVLSGNTIYF,TGTGCCAGCAGCTTATCGGGGGGAGGGGTACTCTCTGGAAACACCATATATTTT
TRBV7-9,few,TRBJ1-3,TRBD1,CASSYGTGGSGNTIYF,TGTGCCAGCAGCTATGGGACAGGAGGCTCTGGAAACACCATATATTTT
TRBV28,few,TRBJ2-2,NA,CASRGGPNTGELFF,TGTGCCAGCAGGGGGGGACCGAACACCGGGGAGCTGTTTTTT
TRBV5-1,NA,TRBJ1-1,NA,CASSLAPGSVNTEAFF,TGCGCCAGCAGCTTGGCGCCCGGTAGTGTGAACACTGAAGCTTTCTTT
TRBV27,few,TRBJ1-2,NA,CASSGRGFWYGYTF,TGTGCCAGCAGTGGAAGGGGGTTTTGGTATGGCTACACCTTC
TRBV11-2,NA,TRBJ2-1,NA,CASSFPGHNEQFF,TGTGCCAGCAGCTTTCCAGGGCACAATGAGCAGTTCTTC
TRBV6-1,NA,TRBJ2-7,NA,CASAFKALSEQYF,TGTGCCAGCGCATTTAAGGCCCTTAGCGAGCAGTACTTC
TRBV12-3/TRBV12-4,few,TRBJ2-7,NA,CASSLAGSVGLQYF,TGTGCCAGCAGTTTAGCGGGGTCTGTGGGCCTGCAGTACTTC
TRBV29-1,many,TRBJ1-1,NA,CSVAWDTEAFF,TGCAGCGTTGCTTGGGACACTGAAGCTTTCTTT
TRBV7-3,many,TRBJ2-5,TRBD1,CASSPGTGAKETQYF,TGTGCCAGCAGCCCAGGGACAGGGGCGAAAGAGACCCAGTACTTC
TRBV9,NA,TRBJ2-3,TRBD2,CASSGGLAVDTDTQYF,TGTGCCAGCAGCGGGGGACTAGCAGTAGATACAGATACGCAGTATTTT
TRBV7-9,NA,TRBJ1-3,NA,CASSLAPVDTIYF,TGTGCCAGCAGCTTAGCGCCCGTGGACACCATATATTTT
TRBV11-2,few,TRBJ2-2,NA,CASSSASFVAINTGELFF,TGTGCCAGCAGCTCCGCATCGTTCGTAGCGATTAACACCGGGGAGCTGTTTTTT
TRBV24-1,once,TRBJ1-2,NA,CATGGRVENYGYTF,TGTGCCACAGGCGGCAGGGTGGAGAACTATGGCTACACCTTC
TRBV5-1,few,TRBJ2-1,TRBD2,CASSPGTSGTVNEQFF,TGCGCCAGCAGCCCCGGGACTAGCGGGACCGTCAATGAGCAGTTCTTC
TRBV20-1,few,TRBJ2-1,NA,CSARDLARRVYNEQFF,TGCAGTGCTAGAGATCTGGCTAGGAGGGTTTACAATGAGCAGTTCTTC
TRBV11-2,NA,TRBJ2-7,NA,CASSLEEVGVHF,TGTGCCAGCAGCTTAGAGGAGGTGGGGGTGCACTTC
TRBV29-1,NA,TRBJ2-7,NA,CSVEWDGSYEQYF,TGCAGCGTTGAATGGGACGGTTCCTACGAGCAGTACTTC
TRBV4-2,few,TRBJ1-4,TRBD1,CASSQDIGGGRGKLFF,TGTGCCAGCAGCCAAGATATCGGAGGGGGCAGAGGAAAACTGTTTTTT
TRBV2,NA,TRBJ2-7,TRBD2,CASSGFKGGSEQYF,TGTGCCAGCAGTGGTTTTAAGGGCGGGAGCGAACAGTACTTC
TRBV27,few,TRBJ2-1,NA,CASSPSGAYSGNEQFF,TGTGCCAGCAGTCCGTCGGGGGCCTATTCGGGGAATGAGCAGTTCTTC
TRBV5-5,few,TRBJ1-2,NA,CASSLVVQGSGYTF,TGTGCCAGCAGCTTGGTCGTACAGGGAAGCGGCTACACCTTC
TRBV5-1,many,TRBJ2-7,NA,CASSLDGTSTYLAF,TGCGCCAGCAGCTTAGACGGGACTTCTACATACTTGGCCTTC
TRBV9,NA,TRBJ1-1,NA,CASSPSAGLLMNTEAFF,TGTGCCAGCAGCCCTTCTGCGGGCCTCCTTATGAACACTGAAGCTTTCTTT
TRBV25-1,few,TRBJ2-7,NA,CASSETGVTYEQYF,TGTGCCAGCAGTGAAACGGGGGTTACCTACGAGCAGTACTTC
TRBV5-1,NA,TRBJ1-3,NA,CATGTDSGNTIYF,TGCGCCACTGGGACGGACTCTGGAAACACCATATATTTT
TRBV5-1,NA,TRBJ2-3,TRBD2,CASSGLAGGNTDTQYF,TGCGCCAGCAGCGGGCTAGCGGGAGGTAATACAGATACGCAGTATTTT
TRBV27,NA,TRBJ2-3,NA,CASSLTQNTDTQYF,TGTGCCAGCTCCCTGACCCAAAACACAGATACGCAGTATTTT
TRBV27,NA,TRBJ1-5,TRBD1,CASRLRQGAQPQHF,TGTGCCAGCAGACTACGACAGGGCGCTCAGCCCCAGCATTTT
TRBV29-1,NA,TRBJ2-5,NA,CRAQGGGETQYF,TGCAGGGCTCAGGGGGGAGGTGAGACCCAGTACTTC
TRBV20-1,NA,TRBJ1-5,TRBD1,CSARGGQGALSNQPQHF,TGCAGTGCTAGAGGTGGACAGGGGGCCCTAAGCAATCAGCCCCAGCATTTT
TRBV4-1,few,TRBJ1-1,NA,CASSQGMGSSWMNTEAFF,TGCGCCAGCAGCCAAGGGATGGGATCTAGTTGGATGAACACTGAAGCTTTCTTT
TRBV20-1,NA,TRBJ2-7,NA,CSARVPGKESGLYEQYF,TGCAGTGCTAGAGTCCCCGGGAAGGAGTCTGGGCTCTACGAGCAGTACTTC
TRBV30,NA,TRBJ1-1,NA,CAWTAYGLGNTEAFF,TGTGCCTGGACGGCGTATGGTTTGGGGAACACTGAAGCTTTCTTT
TRBV20-1,NA,TRBJ2-7,NA,CSAIEWASYEQYF,TGCAGTGCTATCGAATGGGCCTCCTACGAGCAGTACTTC